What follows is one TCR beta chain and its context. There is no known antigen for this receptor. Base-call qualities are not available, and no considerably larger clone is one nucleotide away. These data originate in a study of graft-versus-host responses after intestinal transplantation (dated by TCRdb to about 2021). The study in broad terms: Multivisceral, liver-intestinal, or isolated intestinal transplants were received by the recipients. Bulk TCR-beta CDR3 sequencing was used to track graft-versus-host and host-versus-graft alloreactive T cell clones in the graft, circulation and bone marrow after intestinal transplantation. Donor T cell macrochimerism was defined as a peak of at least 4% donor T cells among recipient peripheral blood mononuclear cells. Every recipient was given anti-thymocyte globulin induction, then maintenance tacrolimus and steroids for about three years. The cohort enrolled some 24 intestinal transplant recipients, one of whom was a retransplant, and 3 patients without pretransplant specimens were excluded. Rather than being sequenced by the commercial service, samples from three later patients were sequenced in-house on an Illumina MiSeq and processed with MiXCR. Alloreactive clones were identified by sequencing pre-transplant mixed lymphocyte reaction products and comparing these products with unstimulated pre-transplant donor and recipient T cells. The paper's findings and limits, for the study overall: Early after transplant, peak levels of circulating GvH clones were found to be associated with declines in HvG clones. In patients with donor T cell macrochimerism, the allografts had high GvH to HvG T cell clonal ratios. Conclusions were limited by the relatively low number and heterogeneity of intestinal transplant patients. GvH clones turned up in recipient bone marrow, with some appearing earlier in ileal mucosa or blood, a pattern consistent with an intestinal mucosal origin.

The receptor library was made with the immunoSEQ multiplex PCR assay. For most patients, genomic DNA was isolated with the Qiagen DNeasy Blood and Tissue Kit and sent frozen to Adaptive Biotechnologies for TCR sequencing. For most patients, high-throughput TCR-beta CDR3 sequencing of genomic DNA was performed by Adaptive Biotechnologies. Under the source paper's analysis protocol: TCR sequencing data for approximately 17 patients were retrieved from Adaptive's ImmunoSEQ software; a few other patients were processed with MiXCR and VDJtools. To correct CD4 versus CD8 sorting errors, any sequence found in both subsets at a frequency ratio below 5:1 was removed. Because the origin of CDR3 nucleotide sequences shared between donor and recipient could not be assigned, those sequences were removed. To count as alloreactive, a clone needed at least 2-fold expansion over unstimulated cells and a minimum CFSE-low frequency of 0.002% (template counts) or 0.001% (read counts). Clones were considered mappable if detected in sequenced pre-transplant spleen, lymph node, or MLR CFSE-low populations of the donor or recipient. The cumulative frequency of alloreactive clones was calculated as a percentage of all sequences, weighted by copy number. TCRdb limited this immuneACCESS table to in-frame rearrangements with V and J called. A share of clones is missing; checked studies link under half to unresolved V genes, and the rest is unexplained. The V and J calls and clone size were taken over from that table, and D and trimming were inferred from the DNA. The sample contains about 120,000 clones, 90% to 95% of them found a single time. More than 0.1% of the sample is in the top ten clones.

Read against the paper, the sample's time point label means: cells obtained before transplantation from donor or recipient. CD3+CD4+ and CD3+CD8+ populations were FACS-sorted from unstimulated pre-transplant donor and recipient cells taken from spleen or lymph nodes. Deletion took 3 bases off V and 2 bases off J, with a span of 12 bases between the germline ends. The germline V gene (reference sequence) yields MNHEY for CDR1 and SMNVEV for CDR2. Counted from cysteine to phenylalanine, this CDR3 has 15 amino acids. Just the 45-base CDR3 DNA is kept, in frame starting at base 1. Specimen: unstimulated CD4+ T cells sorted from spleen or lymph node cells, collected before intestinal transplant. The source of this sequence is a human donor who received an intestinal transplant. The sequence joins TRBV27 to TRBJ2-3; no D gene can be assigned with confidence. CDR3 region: CASSLGRQSTDTQYF. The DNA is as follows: TGTGCCAGCAGTTTGGGTCGTCAGTCCACAGATACGCAGTATTTT.